A single sample is the source of the 26 T cell receptor beta chains below, sequenced in a study of T cell changes during pregnancy in multiple sclerosis. The method was immunoSEQ multiplex PCR; TCRdb's version includes in-frame clones alone and lacks a portion of them. The sample consists of about 70,000 clones, about nine tenths of them appearing once. The source material was CD4+ T cells from peripheral blood mononuclear cells, sampled after pregnancy. These receptors were obtained from a female donor with multiple sclerosis, enrolled in a pregnancy study.

The V and J genes are TRBV6-5 and TRBJ2-7; D is undetermined. Trimming removed 0 bases from V and 2 bases from J, with 8 bases in between. Germline V CDR1 and CDR2: MNHEY, SVGAGI. This CDR3 comprises 14 residues. The CDR3, as DNA: TGTGCCAGCAGTTACTCGTCCGGTACCTACGAGCAGTACTTC. Encoded protein: CASSYSSGTYEQYF.

The rearrangement joins TRBV28 to TRBJ1-2; 7 bases match TRBD1. CDR1 is MDHEN, CDR2 SYDVKM, per germline. The CDR3 sequence is 14 residues long. With V trimmed by 3 bases and J by 8 bases, 9 bases remained unmatched. The CDR3 reads CASSFPTGEVGYTF. DNA for the CDR3: TGTGCCAGCAGTTTTCCTACAGGGGAGGTCGGCTACACCTTC.

The chain links TRBV28 to TRBJ1-5, with D tentatively TRBD1 (5 bases). The CDR3 sequence is 14 residues long. Germline V gene data show CDR1 as MDHEN and CDR2 as SYDVKM. V gave up 6 bases and J gave up 4 bases, with 13 bases separating them. CDR3 in DNA: TGTGCCAGCAGCCAGGGAACTTGGAATCAGCCCCAGCATTTT. Translated: CASSQGTWNQPQHF.

This sequence joins TRBV27 and TRBJ2-7, with 7 bases that match TRBD2. The CDR3 loop spans 13 amino acids. Germline V gene sequence: CDR1 MNHEY, CDR2 SMNVEV (reference sequence). Trimming removed 6 bases from V and 1 base from J; junction bases left unmatched: 3. The CDR3 is CASRRLASYEQYF. The CDR3 bases are TGTGCCAGCAGAAGACTAGCTTCCTACGAGCAGTACTTC.

V is TRBV28 and J is TRBJ2-7, with 8 bases identical to TRBD2. CDR1 is MDHEN, CDR2 SYDVKM, per germline. The CDR3 extends over 13 amino acids. V gave up 6 bases and J gave up 5 bases; unmatched junction bases: 6. The CDR3 DNA is TGTGCCAGCAGCCGGCAAGCGGGGGACGAGCAGTACTTC. As protein: CASSRQAGDEQYF.

This clone was picked up one time. The rearrangement joins TRBV2 to TRBJ2-7, with 8 bases that match TRBD1. V was pared by 9 bases and J by 5 bases, with 6 bases of the junction left unmatched. CDR3 length: 12 residues. Per germline, CDR1 SNHLY and CDR2 FYNNEI. CDR3 protein: CARGGQGHEQYF. CDR3 nucleotide sequence: TGTGCCAGGGGCGGACAGGGCCACGAGCAGTACTTC.

The chain joins TRBV5-4 to TRBJ2-5; D may be TRBD2 (6 bases). V lost 4 bases and J lost 3, with 10 bases in between. Germline CDR1 reads SGHNT; CDR2 reads YYREEE (reference sequence). CDR3 length: 13 residues. CDR3 in amino acids: CASSDKREETQYF. The CDR3 nucleotides read TGTGCCAGCAGCGATAAGCGGGAAGAGACCCAGTACTTC.

The V gene is TRBV9, the J gene TRBJ1-1, with 10 bases matching TRBD1. The CDR3 loop spans 14 amino acids. The V gene's germline CDR1 is SGDLS and CDR2 YYNGEE. With 2 bases clipped from V and 5 bases from J, the junction kept 3 bases outside the gene matches. The CDR3 here is CASSVTGGGTEAFF. CDR3 nucleotide sequence: TGTGCCAGCAGCGTGACAGGGGGCGGAACTGAAGCTTTCTTT.

This clone was observed a few times. V gene TRBV20-1 combines with J gene TRBJ1-1; no definite D call. V was pared by 3 bases and J by 7 bases, with 6 bases between. The CDR3 runs to 10 residues. Germline V gene sequence: CDR1 DFQATT, CDR2 SNEGSKA (reference sequence). CDR3 coding DNA: TGCAGTGCTAGGGAGGGTGAAGCTTTCTTT. This sequence encodes CSAREGEAFF.

This clone was detected only once. V and J are TRBV5-1 and TRBJ2-1; 8 nucleotides agree with TRBD1. Trimming cost V 4 bases and J 6 bases; bases outside gene matches: 9. This CDR3 region has 15 residues. Germline CDR1 SGHRS, CDR2 YFSETQ. Written as DNA, the CDR3 is TGCGCCAGCAGCGGACAGGGATTTGCTCCCAATGAGCAGTTCTTC. It codes for CASSGQGFAPNEQFF.

Only one count was recorded for this clone. The chain carries TRBV2 and TRBJ1-5; D unclear. The V and J ends lost 7 bases and 2 bases respectively, with 6 bases between them. This CDR3 is 12 amino acids long. Per germline, CDR1 SNHLY and CDR2 FYNNEI. The DNA of the CDR3 is TGTGCCAGCACCTATGGCAATCAGCCCCAGCATTTT. Its translation: CASTYGNQPQHF.

The chain has TRBV7-9 and TRBJ1-3; D remains ambiguous. This CDR3 is 15 amino acids long. Germline CDR1 is SEHNR and CDR2 is FQNEAQ (reference sequence). With 3 bases removed from V and 0 bases from J, the gap between germline ends came to 9 bases. The CDR3 region is CASSFSQSSGNTIYF. As DNA, the CDR3 is TGTGCCAGCAGCTTTTCACAGAGCTCTGGAAACACCATATATTTT.

The chain carries TRBV15 and TRBJ1-2; perhaps TRBD1 as D (6 bases). The CDR3 totals 13 residues. Germline lookup yields CDR1 LNHNV and CDR2 YYDKDF (reference sequence). V was cut by 3 bases and J by 2 bases, with 7 bases left in between. CDR3 residues: CATSSGQNYGYTF. The CDR3 DNA sequence: TGTGCCACCAGCAGCGGACAGAACTATGGCTACACCTTC.

This clone was seen just once. This chain links TRBV7-2 with TRBJ2-3; TRBD1 might be the D (5 bases). CDR3 length: 15 amino acids. V was trimmed by 6 bases and J by 1 base, leaving 14 bases between them. Germline V gives CDR1 SGHTA, CDR2 FQGNSA. Here the CDR3 DNA reads TGTGCCAGCAGTTTTAGAGCAGGGCGCACAGATACGCAGTATTTT. Protein sequence: CASSFRAGRTDTQYF. Full variable domain (outside the CDR3, taken from reference TRBV7-2 and TRBJ2-3): GAGVSQSPSNKVTEKGKDVELRCDPISGHTALYWYRQSLGQGLEFLIYFQGNSAPDKSGLPSDRFSAERTGGSVSTLTIQRTQQEDSAVYLCASSFRAGRTDTQYFGPGTRLTVL.

This clone was seen a single time. This chain connects TRBV18 to TRBJ2-7; 8 nucleotides align to TRBD1. This CDR3 comprises 15 residues. The junction had 8 bases not matched to a gene; V was cut back by 3 bases and J by 4 bases. Germline V lookup: CDR1 KGHSH, CDR2 LQKENI. The CDR3: CASSPGQGGWYEQYF. The CDR3 DNA is TGTGCCAGCTCACCCGGACAGGGAGGTTGGTACGAGCAGTACTTC.

This rearrangement joins TRBV30 to TRBJ1-4; 8 nucleotides match TRBD1. V trimming: 0 bases; J trimming: 3 bases; junction bases outside the gene matches: 6. CDR3 length: 16 residues. Germline V CDR1 and CDR2: GTSNPN, SVGIG (reference sequence). CDR3 amino acids: CAWSVLQGVSNEKLFF. The CDR3 coding sequence is TGTGCCTGGAGTGTACTACAGGGGGTATCTAATGAAAAACTGTTTTTT.

V usage is TRBV5-4 and J usage is TRBJ2-7; 8 bases are a match to TRBD2. With 4 bases clipped from V and 2 bases from J, the junction kept 8 bases outside the gene matches. The CDR3 spans 15 residues. Germline-derived CDR1 and CDR2 are SGHNT and YYREEE (reference sequence). The CDR3 region is CASSPVAGTPYEQYF. The CDR3 DNA is TGTGCCAGCAGCCCAGTAGCGGGGACTCCCTACGAGCAGTACTTC.

The rearrangement joins TRBV4-1 to TRBJ1-2; D is unclear. The CDR3 has 14 amino acids. Germline values: CDR1 MGHRA, CDR2 YSYEKL. The V end was cut by 4 bases, the J end by 8 bases, with 17 bases between. CDR3 protein: CASSPGEMARGYTF. CDR3 bases: TGCGCCAGCAGCCCAGGCGAAATGGCCAGAGGCTACACCTTC.

The chain recombines TRBV11-3 with TRBJ2-5; TRBD2 aligns across 9 bases. The CDR3 is made up of 16 amino acids. After removal of 1 base from V and 2 bases from J, the junction contained 5 bases not matched to a gene. Germline V lookup: CDR1 SGHNT, CDR2 YENEEA. CDR3 bases: TGTGCCAGCAGCTTAGGTGGTAGCGGGAGACAAGAGACCCAGTACTTC. Encoded protein: CASSLGGSGRQETQYF. Variable domain in full (rest from reference TRBV11-3 and TRBJ2-5): EAGVVQSPRYKIIEKKQPVAFWCNPISGHNTLYWYLQNLGQGPELLIRYENEEAVDDSQLPKDRFSAERLKGVDSTLKIQPAELGDSAVYLCASSLGGSGRQETQYFGPGTRLLVL.

The genes are TRBV28 and TRBJ2-5; 9 bases match TRBD1. V gave up 4 bases and J gave up 2 bases; unmatched junction bases: 5. Germline V gene data show CDR1 as MDHEN and CDR2 as SYDVKM. This CDR3 comprises 15 residues. CDR3 coding DNA: TGTGCCAGCAGTTCAAGCGGGACAGGGCAAGAGACCCAGTACTTC. The encoded protein is CASSSSGTGQETQYF.

V and J are TRBV5-4 and TRBJ1-1; TRBD1 agrees at 8 bases. This CDR3 spans 12 amino acids. Germline CDR1 and CDR2: SGHNT and YYREEE (reference sequence). V lost 4 bases and J lost 8; bases outside the gene matches: 4. DNA for the CDR3: TGTGCCAGCAGCCCTTGGACAGGGGAAGCTTTCTTT. Its protein is CASSPWTGEAFF.

The rearrangement uses TRBV10-2 and TRBJ1-1; weak D call: TRBD1 (5 bases). The CDR3 has 13 amino acids. V shed 6 bases and J shed 4 bases, with 12 bases lying between them. The V gene's germline CDR1 is WSHSY and CDR2 SAAADI. CDR3: CASSFQGSTEAFF. CDR3 coding DNA: TGCGCCAGCAGCTTCCAGGGTAGCACTGAAGCTTTCTTT.

The gene calls are TRBV2 and TRBJ1-1; D unresolved. The V gene's germline CDR1 is SNHLY and CDR2 FYNNEI. V was pared by 0 bases and J by 3 bases, with 5 bases between. The CDR3 consists of 13 residues. CDR3 sequence: CASSEAPDTEAFF. CDR3 DNA: TGTGCCAGCAGTGAAGCTCCGGACACTGAAGCTTTCTTT.

The chain has TRBV7-6 and TRBJ2-7; a possible D gene is TRBD2 (5 bases). V shed 5 bases and J shed 7 bases, with 15 bases lying between them. Germline V gene lookup returns CDR1 SGHVS and CDR2 FNYEAQ. There are 13 residues in the CDR3. This CDR3 is CASSLLRSGEQYF. In nucleotides, the CDR3 is TGTGCCAGCAGCCTACTTCGATCGGGAGAGCAGTACTTC.

The V gene is TRBV19, the J gene TRBJ2-2, with D maybe TRBD2 (6 bases). This CDR3 is 14 amino acids long. The V and J ends lost 5 bases and 5 bases respectively, with 12 bases between them. Germline CDR1 is LNHDA and CDR2 is SQIVND (reference sequence). The CDR3 bases are TGTGCCAGTAGTCTCGTTCGGGGGACCGGGGAGCTGTTTTTT. Its protein product is CASSLVRGTGELFF.

The rearrangement links TRBV30 to TRBJ1-6; D is perhaps TRBD1 (6 bases). Germline V gives CDR1 GTSNPN, CDR2 SVGIG (reference sequence). CDR3 size: 13 residues. Deletions cut 4 bases from V and 6 bases from J, with 10 bases between. The chain's CDR3 is CAWKRTVNSPLHF. In DNA form, the CDR3 reads TGTGCCTGGAAGAGGACAGTTAATTCACCCCTCCACTTT.